Each of the 6 T cell receptor beta chains below was sequenced from the same sample in a study of immune evolution from preneoplasia to lung adenocarcinoma. TCRdb keeps only in-frame clones here, not all; method: immunoSEQ multiplex PCR. Altogether 8,000 to 10,000 clones are present, about three quarters being singletons, with the ten largest covering under 7%. Material: FFPE lung adenocarcinoma in situ tissue. The receptors derive from a person aged 55-85 years with lung adenocarcinoma.

The chain combines TRBV7-9 with TRBJ1-1; no firm D call. Trimming stripped 1 base from V and 11 bases from J, with 11 bases between. The CDR3 is made up of 12 amino acids. CDR1 SEHNR and CDR2 FQNEAQ come from the germline V gene (reference sequence). CDR3 DNA sequence: TGTGCCAGCAGCTTAGATGTAGCTTCGGCTTTCTTT. Its protein is CASSLDVASAFF.

The chain recombines TRBV11-2 with TRBJ2-2, with a tentative D call TRBD1 (6 bases). Per the germline V gene, CDR1 is SGHAT and CDR2 is FQNNGV. This CDR3 has 15 amino acids. The V and J ends lost 5 bases and 0 bases respectively, with 10 bases between them. CDR3 protein: CASSQQGSNTGELFF. The CDR3 region has the DNA TGTGCCAGCAGCCAGCAGGGGTCGAACACCGGGGAGCTGTTTTTT.

This clone showed up just a few times. The rearrangement joins TRBV19 to TRBJ1-5; TRBD1 agrees at 7 bases. J was trimmed by 3 bases and V by 1 base; bases with no gene match: 3. The CDR3 is made up of 15 amino acids. Germline CDR1 reads LNHDA; CDR2 reads SQIVND (reference sequence). CDR3 protein: CASSIGGQNNQPQHF. Written as DNA, the CDR3 is TGTGCCAGTAGTATAGGGGGACAGAACAATCAGCCCCAGCATTTT.

With respect to this clone: One junction end does not reproduce the germline sequence, and a read error may be involved. The chain carries TRBV5-1 and TRBJ1-6; weak D call: TRBD1 (5 bases). The V gene's germline CDR1 is SGHRS and CDR2 YFSETQ. There are 16 residues in the CDR3. The CDR3 here is CTSSSTPGTLNSPLHF. CDR3 sequence (DNA): TGCACCAGCAGCTCAACCCCCGGGACTTTGAATTCACCCCTCCACTTT.

This clone counts as large. V gene TRBV11-1 combines with J gene TRBJ1-6; D gene uncertain. Germline V gene data show CDR1 as SGHAT and CDR2 as FQDESV (reference sequence). This CDR3 spans 16 amino acids. Trimming took 5 bases from V and 4 from J, leaving 15 bases between them. The CDR3 DNA follows: TGTGCCAGCAGCGCGCACGCGGCCGGGTATAATTCACCCCTCCACTTT. Translated, it gives CASSAHAAGYNSPLHF.

DNA for the CDR3: TGTGCCAGCAGTGAAGCGGGGCAACAGGTGGGCACTGAAGCTTTCTTT. It codes for CASSEAGQQVGTEAFF. V and J are TRBV6-1 and TRBJ1-1; D is possibly TRBD1 (5 bases). The CDR3 is made up of 16 amino acids. Germline assignment: CDR1 MNHNS and CDR2 SASEGT. Trimming pared 0 bases from V and 4 bases from J, leaving 15 bases between.